The 9 T cell receptor beta chains listed next were all sequenced from one sample in a study of CD39 and CD103 CD8 tumor-infiltrating T cells. The protocol was immunoSEQ multiplex PCR, while the TCRdb copy is restricted to in-frame clones and leaves out a portion. The sample has 6,000 to 7,500 clones, around 66% seen once. Sequencing was carried out using CD8+ T cells sorted from blood. Subset meaning: total memory CD8 T cells (CD45RA-CCR7+/-) from blood or uninvolved lymph node. The receptor source for this set is a human donor with head and neck squamous cell carcinoma.

This chain's CDR3 is CASSYSMGPNGEFF. CDR3 in DNA: TGTGCCAGCAGTTACTCGATGGGGCCTAATGGGGAGTTCTTC. The chain combines TRBV6-5 with TRBJ2-1, with TRBD1 as a possible D gene (5 bases). Trimming removed 0 bases at V and 14 bases at J, with 17 bases between. The CDR3 contains 14 residues. Germline values: CDR1 MNHEY, CDR2 SVGAGI.

The J gene is TRBJ1-6, the V gene TRBV19; weak D call: TRBD1 (5 bases). From germline, CDR1 is LNHDA and CDR2 SQIVND (reference sequence). Trimming left V 0 bases short and J 14 bases short, with 23 bases between. The CDR3 runs to 17 residues. CDR3 residues: CASSIDVVGGPQEALHF. The DNA for the CDR3 is TGTGCCAGTAGTATAGATGTCGTCGGGGGACCTCAGGAGGCCCTCCACTTT.

This chain links TRBV18 with TRBJ1-3, with D unresolved. V was pared by 0 bases and J by 0 bases, with 9 bases between. The CDR3 runs to 16 residues. CDR1 is KGHSH and CDR2 is LQKENI in the germline V gene. CDR3 nucleotides: TGTGCCAGCTCACCACCACCAGGAGACTCTGGAAACACCATATATTTT. This codes for CASSPPPGDSGNTIYF. Supplemented by reference TRBV18 and TRBJ1-3, the full variable domain reads NAGVMQNPRHLVRRRGQEARLRCSPMKGHSHVYWYRQLPEEGLKFMVYLQKENIIDESGMPKERFSAEFPKEGPSILRIQQVVRGDSAAYFCASSPPPGDSGNTIYFGEGSWLTVV.

This clone was detected only a few times. The V and J genes are TRBV30 and TRBJ2-1; no firm D call. CDR3 size: 16 residues. V was shortened by 0 bases and J by 3 bases, with 15 bases between the two germline ends. Germline V gene lookup returns CDR1 GTSNPN and CDR2 SVGIG (reference sequence). The CDR3 protein is CAWSVLVHGDYNEQFF. The DNA of the CDR3 is TGTGCCTGGAGTGTACTGGTGCATGGGGACTACAATGAGCAGTTCTTC.

The sample holds a few counts of this clone. V gene TRBV28 combines with J gene TRBJ2-3; D is undetermined. V was clipped by 5 bases and J by 4 bases, with 22 bases between them. CDR1 is MDHEN and CDR2 is SYDVKM in the germline V gene. The CDR3 has 17 residues. CDR3 coding DNA: TGTGCCAGCAGTCATTTGGGCTCAGACGTCATCTCAGATACGCAGTATTTT. Amino acid sequence: CASSHLGSDVISDTQYF. Full variable domain (outside the CDR3, taken from reference TRBV28 and TRBJ2-3): DVKVTQSSRYLVKRTGEKVFLECVQDMDHENMFWYRQDPGLGLRLIYFSYDVKMKEKGDIPEGYSVSREKKERFSLILESASTNQTSMYLCASSHLGSDVISDTQYFGPGTRLTVL.

The chain links TRBV10-3 to TRBJ2-3, with 8 bases matching TRBD1. Germline values: CDR1 ENHRY, CDR2 SYGVKD. Trimming at V came to 2 bases and at J to 2 bases, leaving 18 bases not matched to a gene. The CDR3 consists of 20 residues. The CDR3 loop reads CAISEPTNPSTGVATDTQYF. The CDR3 nucleotides read TGTGCCATCAGTGAGCCTACCAATCCTTCGACAGGGGTTGCCACAGATACGCAGTATTTT.

This clone has just a few counts. V and J are TRBV6-5 and TRBJ2-7; the match to TRBD2 covers 14 bases. The trim removed 6 bases at V and 2 bases at J, leaving 0 bases unmatched. The CDR3 spans 14 residues. Per germline, CDR1 MNHEY and CDR2 SVGAGI. The CDR3 spells CASRTSGGAYEQYF. The CDR3 nucleotides are TGTGCCAGCAGGACTAGCGGGGGGGCCTACGAGCAGTACTTC.

V and J are TRBV19 and TRBJ1-1; D remains ambiguous. CDR3 length equals 15 residues. V was trimmed by 8 bases and J by 1 base, leaving 17 bases between them. Germline V gene data show CDR1 as LNHDA and CDR2 as SQIVND (reference sequence). The CDR3 nucleotides read TGTGCCAGTGGCCAGCATCTCAGCTCGAACACTGAAGCTTTCTTT. Protein product: CASGQHLSSNTEAFF.

Notes on this clone: A junction boundary mismatches the germline segment, possibly from a read error. The genes are TRBV6-4 and TRBJ2-3; 10 nucleotides agree with TRBD2. The CDR3 totals 13 residues. CDR1 is MRHNA, CDR2 SNTAGT, per germline. Here the CDR3 reads CASSDSGSGRMNF. CDR3 DNA sequence: TGTGCCAGCAGTGACTCAGGTAGCGGGAGGATGAATTTT.